Below, 13 T cell receptor beta chains from the same sample are listed, as sequenced in a study of OX40 agonist ivuxolimab in advanced cancers. The library relied on the immunoSEQ multiplex PCR assay. TCRdb carries this immuneACCESS record with in-frame sequences only. Its versions omit some clonotypes, under half of them owing to an unresolved V gene in the studies checked, with the rest unexplained. For this sample the table gives 60,000 to 75,000 clones, of which 75% to 90% were detected only once. Roughly 1.2% of the sample lies in the top ten. The sequencing used CD4+ or CD8+ T cells sorted from blood, collected in a trial of the OX40 agonist ivuxolimab. Receptor source: an adult with an advanced solid tumor such as melanoma, head and neck, liver or kidney cancer.

In the case of this clone: Distinct nucleotide sequences in the sample also encode this CDR3. This chain connects TRBV30 to TRBJ1-2; D unclear. Trimming left V 0 bases short and J 2 bases short, with 4 bases between. The CDR3 totals 12 residues. In germline, CDR1 is GTSNPN, CDR2 SVGIG (reference sequence). DNA for the CDR3: TGTGCCTGGAGTGTCACAAACTATGGCTACACCTTC. Its translation: CAWSVTNYGYTF. The variable domain in full, completed from reference TRBV30 and TRBJ1-2, reads SQTIHQWPATLVQPVGSPLSLECTVEGTSNPNLYWYRQAAGRGLQLLFYSVGIGQISSEVPQNLSASRPQDRQFILSSKKLLLSDSGFYLCAWSVTNYGYTFGSGTRLTVV.

This chain connects TRBV19 to TRBJ1-6; 7 nucleotides match TRBD1. J gave up 5 bases and V 9 bases, and 4 bases lay outside the gene matches. The CDR3 covers 13 residues. The V gene's germline CDR1 is LNHDA and CDR2 SQIVND (reference sequence). The CDR3 spells CASGQDHNSPLHF. The CDR3 nucleotides are TGTGCCAGCGGACAGGATCATAATTCACCCCTCCACTTT.

The chain has TRBV29-1 and TRBJ2-3; D tentatively reads TRBD1 or TRBD2 (5 bases each). V lost 8 bases to trimming and J lost 4 bases, with 19 bases between them. Germline loops: CDR1 SQVTM, CDR2 ANQGSEA. The CDR3 is 14 residues long. CDR3 in amino acids: CSMRGRFVADTQYF. The CDR3 nucleotides are TGCAGCATGAGGGGCAGGTTTGTAGCAGATACGCAGTATTTT.

The chain combines TRBV6-5 with TRBJ2-7; 7 nucleotides align to TRBD1. The CDR3 contains 12 residues. The V segment lost 4 bases and the J segment 11 bases; nucleotides outside the gene matches: 8. The germline gives CDR1 MNHEY, CDR2 SVGAGI. The CDR3 loop is CASSSDTGVKYF. In DNA, the CDR3 is TGTGCCAGCAGTTCTGACACAGGGGTAAAGTACTTC.

This chain uses TRBV5-1 with TRBJ1-1; 8 nucleotides agree with TRBD1. The CDR3 consists of 16 residues. Germline V CDR1 and CDR2: SGHRS, YFSETQ. The J segment lost 0 bases and the V segment lost 7 bases, leaving 11 bases of the junction unmatched. CDR3 amino acids: CASGAGGVGMNTEAFF. DNA of the CDR3: TGCGCCAGCGGAGCAGGGGGCGTCGGGATGAACACTGAAGCTTTCTTT.

This rearrangement joins TRBV6-1 to TRBJ1-2; D call uncertain. V was trimmed by 1 base and J by 6 bases, leaving 12 bases between them. Germline V gene sequence: CDR1 MNHNS, CDR2 SASEGT. CDR3 length: 14 residues. The CDR3 here is CASSEVVRLHGYTF. In DNA, the CDR3 is TGTGCCAGCAGTGAAGTGGTACGACTACATGGCTACACCTTC.

J is TRBJ2-5 and V is TRBV9; tentative D call: TRBD2 (5 bases). The V gene's germline CDR1 is SGDLS and CDR2 YYNGEE. The ends were cut back, 4 bases at V and 4 bases at J, with 11 bases in the middle. This CDR3 comprises 13 residues. CDR3 region: CASSPSGVETQYF. The DNA for the CDR3 is TGTGCCAGCAGCCCCTCCGGGGTAGAGACCCAGTACTTC.

The chain joins TRBV7-9 to TRBJ2-2; D is ambiguous. V was pared by 5 bases and J by 4 bases, with 11 bases between. This CDR3 has 14 amino acids. Germline loops: CDR1 SEHNR, CDR2 FQNEAQ (reference sequence). The DNA of the CDR3 is TGTGCCAGCAGCAATCGATTTGGCACCGGGGAGCTGTTTTTT. Protein: CASSNRFGTGELFF.

The chain couples TRBV15 to TRBJ1-1; 8 positions agree with TRBD1. The V gene's germline CDR1 is LNHNV and CDR2 YYDKDF (reference sequence). V shed 5 bases, J shed 5 bases, and the junction held 16 bases outside the gene matches. This CDR3 has 17 amino acids. The CDR3 here is CATSGTYTGQGRTEAFF. CDR3 nucleotides: TGTGCCACCAGCGGGACTTATACCGGACAGGGAAGGACTGAAGCTTTCTTT.

This sequence joins TRBV4-1 and TRBJ2-2, with a possible D match to TRBD1 (5 bases). The CDR3 runs to 16 residues. Deletions cut 2 bases from V and 1 base from J, with 11 bases between. Germline values: CDR1 MGHRA, CDR2 YSYEKL. The CDR3 spells CASSQRTRRNTGELFF. The CDR3 DNA reads as TGCGCCAGCAGCCAAAGGACAAGGCGGAACACCGGGGAGCTGTTTTTT.

The chain uses TRBV2 and TRBJ1-1; D remains unclear. Between the trimmed V and J ends, which lost 10 bases and 7 bases, there was a span of 13 bases. CDR1 and CDR2 from the germline V gene are SNHLY and FYNNEI. The CDR3 spans 11 residues. CDR3 region: CANPPGYEAFF. CDR3 coding DNA: TGTGCCAACCCGCCGGGGTATGAAGCTTTCTTT.

The V and J genes are TRBV9 and TRBJ2-3; the D call may be TRBD1 or TRBD2 (5 bases each). Trimming removed 1 base from V and 4 bases from J, with 13 bases in between. CDR1 and CDR2 (germline): SGDLS, YYNGEE. The CDR3 is 15 amino acids. CDR3 DNA: TGTGCCAGCAGCGTACGATCGGGGACCGCAGATACGCAGTATTTT. Its protein product is CASSVRSGTADTQYF.

There are a few counts of this clone. V gene TRBV11-2 combines with J gene TRBJ2-5; the D gene is possibly TRBD2 (6 bases). Germline V gives CDR1 SGHAT, CDR2 FQNNGV. This CDR3 spans 16 amino acids. V shed 3 bases and J shed 5 bases, with 19 bases lying between them. CDR3 coding DNA: TGTGCCAGCAGCTTGTTTTTGGAGGGAGCCCTGGAGACCCAGTACTTC. It is translated as CASSLFLEGALETQYF.